This section outlines one T cell receptor (beta chain) sequence together with its context. The entry originates in a study of human T cells and chemical hapten exposure. Study background: Researchers reported sensitizing a 2 cm by 2 cm upper inner arm skin site with 2% DPC. Slight differences in pooled library volume were the main source of varying TCR yields across samples.

The CDR3 sequence is 15 residues long. The ends were cut back, 7 bases at V and 0 bases at J, with 10 bases in the middle. Germline V CDR1 and CDR2: MNHEY, SVGAGI. Time point of the sample: patch test 2, 6 weeks after DPC sensitization. Treatment described: therapeutic diphenylcyclopropenone sensitization with weekly scalp DPC. Someone pulled total RNA out of unfractionated whole blood. One entry per CDR3 protein results from TCRdb running MiXCR on the RACE reads. The sample yields a few hundred thousand distinct CDR3 sequences, more than 5% seen once. This specimen was whole blood, taken in connection with sensitization to the hapten diphenylcyclopropenone (DPC). V usage is TRBV6-5 and J usage is TRBJ2-6; D not resolved. This TCR was sampled from a woman aged 18-29 years with alopecia areata. Some clones in this sample may be carry-over from other donors' samples. The CDR3 sequence is CASTLSTSGANVLTF. Here the CDR3 DNA reads TGTGCCAGCACCCTATCCACCTCTGGGGCCAACGTCCTGACTTTC.